Presented here are 19 T cell receptor beta chains from one specimen sequenced in a study of naive and memory T cell subsets. Two oligonucleotides, mixed equimolar, formed the beta constant-region primer covering TRBC1 and TRBC2. TCRdb analysed the UMI-ligation and nested PCR reads with MiXCR anew, one entry per CDR3 protein. Counted here are roughly 31,000 distinct CDR3 sequences, roughly 10% occurring once; the ten biggest clones make up about 15%. Sequences were obtained from effector memory CD4+ T cells from blood. Described subset: effector memory, CD45RA- CD27-. The receptors here all came from a human donor in good health.

The rearrangement uses TRBV7-2 and TRBJ2-5, with D possibly being TRBD1 or TRBD2 (5 bases each). The CDR3 spans 15 residues. The germline gives CDR1 SGHTA, CDR2 FQGNSA. Trimming stripped 3 bases from V and 4 bases from J, with 15 bases between. CDR3 in amino acids: CASSFRARDVETQYF. CDR3 nucleotides: TGTGCCAGCAGCTTTCGGGCTCGGGACGTAGAGACCCAGTACTTC.

This clonotype was observed at least ten times. The chain recombines TRBV3-1 with TRBJ1-5; possibly TRBD1 for D (5 bases). V lost 2 bases, J lost 9 bases, and 14 bases lay in between. The CDR3 sequence is 14 residues long. From germline, CDR1 is LGHDT and CDR2 YNNKEL (reference sequence). CDR3 sequence: CASSQRSQGAPQHF. In DNA form, the CDR3 reads TGTGCCAGCAGCCAACGCTCCCAGGGCGCGCCCCAGCATTTT.

This clonotype was counted between two and nine times. V usage is TRBV20-1 and J usage is TRBJ1-4; D is unresolved. Between the trimmed V and J ends, which lost 4 bases and 7 bases, there was a span of 16 bases. Germline CDR1 and CDR2: DFQATT and SNEGSKA (reference sequence). This CDR3 contains 14 residues. CDR3: CSAMAGPLLEKLFF. In DNA, the CDR3 is TGCAGTGCTATGGCCGGGCCACTGCTTGAAAAACTGTTTTTT.

At least ten counts were recorded for this clonotype. V usage is TRBV12-3 or TRBV12-4 and J usage is TRBJ2-1; 16 bases align to TRBD2. Losses at the gene ends were 5 bases for V and 6 bases for J; bases not matched to a gene: 4. The CDR3 extends over 16 amino acids. In DNA, the CDR3 is TGTGCCAGCAGTCCCGGGACTAGCGGGAGGGCCAATGAGCAGTTCTTC. Its protein product is CASSPGTSGRANEQFF.

In its sample, this clonotype was seen many times. The V and J genes are TRBV18 and TRBJ2-1, with TRBD1 matching over 8 bases. The CDR3 sequence is 15 residues long. Unmatched junction bases numbered 6, after V lost 3 bases and J lost 5 bases. Germline CDR1 and CDR2: KGHSH and LQKENI. CDR3 region: CASSPRQGYDNEQFF. CDR3 sequence (DNA): TGTGCCAGCTCACCTCGACAGGGGTACGACAATGAGCAGTTCTTC.

This clonotype was seen only once. For the CDR3, the DNA is TGCGCCAGCAGCCAAGTGGCAAACTCTGGAAACACCATATATTTT. Protein product: CASSQVANSGNTIYF. This rearrangement joins TRBV4-3 to TRBJ1-3; D gene ambiguous. The V end lost 1 base, the J end lost 0 bases, and 7 bases lay between the germline ends. The germline gives CDR1 LGHNA, CDR2 YSLEER. This CDR3 has 15 amino acids.

The chain joins TRBV3-1 to TRBJ1-6; perhaps TRBD1 as D (5 bases). The CDR3 is 15 amino acids. Deletions cut 3 bases from V and 10 bases from J, with 16 bases between. The germline V gene encodes CDR1 LGHDT and CDR2 YNNKEL (reference sequence). CDR3 amino acids: CASSQRGRVGSPLHF. The CDR3 coding sequence is TGTGCCAGCAGCCAGAGGGGCAGGGTAGGGTCACCCCTCCACTTT.

The V gene is TRBV9, the J gene TRBJ2-3; 7 positions match TRBD1. Germline V CDR1 and CDR2: SGDLS, YYNGEE. This CDR3 has 15 residues. Losses at the gene ends were 2 bases for V and 2 bases for J; bases not matched to a gene: 5. The CDR3 region is CASSVTGQNTDTQYF. CDR3 nucleotides: TGTGCCAGCAGCGTTACGGGACAGAACACAGATACGCAGTATTTT.

This clonotype was recorded many times. The chain employs TRBV7-2 and TRBJ1-5; D is undetermined. This CDR3 region has 16 residues. From germline, CDR1 is SGHTA and CDR2 FQGNSA. V was shortened by 1 base and J by 3 bases, with 13 bases between the two germline ends. The CDR3 is CASSLVAGWNNQPQHF. CDR3 DNA: TGTGCCAGCAGCTTAGTGGCCGGATGGAACAATCAGCCCCAGCATTTT.

In this sample, this clonotype turned up many times. The rearrangement links TRBV12-3 or TRBV12-4 to TRBJ1-4; D not certain. Trimming took off 3 bases at V and 0 bases at J, with 11 bases between the two ends. The CDR3 is 16 amino acids. Here the CDR3 reads CASSFSGGATNEKLFF. The CDR3 nucleotides are TGTGCCAGCAGTTTTTCGGGCGGTGCAACTAATGAAAAACTGTTTTTT.

This clonotype appeared a few times. V and J are TRBV7-2 and TRBJ1-2; 8 bases line up with TRBD1. Per the germline V gene, CDR1 is SGHTA and CDR2 is FQGNSA. The CDR3 covers 16 residues. V lost 2 bases to trimming and J lost 10 bases; unmatched junction nucleotides: 15. The chain's CDR3 is CASSLTRDRPLKDYTF. In DNA form, the CDR3 reads TGTGCCAGCAGCTTAACGCGGGACAGGCCTCTTAAGGACTACACCTTC. Using reference TRBV7-2 and TRBJ1-2 for the parts outside the CDR3, the full variable domain is GAGVSQSPSNKVTEKGKDVELRCDPISGHTALYWYRQSLGQGLEFLIYFQGNSAPDKSGLPSDRFSAERTGGSVSTLTIQRTQQEDSAVYLCASSLTRDRPLKDYTFGSGTRLTVV.

This clonotype was counted between two and nine times. V and J are TRBV11-1 and TRBJ2-7; D ambiguous. The CDR3 is 14 residues long. Trimming cost V 6 bases and J 4 bases, with 16 bases left between them. CDR1 and CDR2 (germline): SGHAT, FQDESV (reference sequence). The CDR3 spells CASSTRRSPYEQYF. The DNA for the CDR3 is TGTGCCAGCAGTACACGAAGATCTCCTTACGAGCAGTACTTC.

This clonotype was seen repeatedly, ten times or more. This rearrangement joins TRBV6-1 to TRBJ2-7; D is undetermined. CDR1 is MNHNS, CDR2 SASEGT, per germline. CDR3 length: 16 amino acids. The germline V and J ends were trimmed by 6 bases and 0 bases, with 18 bases remaining between them. CDR3 sequence (DNA): TGTGCCAGCAGCCTCGGCCCAACTGGCATCTCCTACGAGCAGTACTTC. This gives the protein CASSLGPTGISYEQYF.

This clonotype turned up a few times. The chain links TRBV20-1 to TRBJ1-2; D may be TRBD1 (5 bases). The V end was cut by 1 base, the J end by 1 base, with 13 bases between. The CDR3 is 15 residues long. From germline, CDR1 is DFQATT and CDR2 SNEGSKA (reference sequence). CDR3 in amino acids: CSARVGTSLNYGYTF. The DNA of the CDR3 is TGCAGTGCTAGAGTGGGGACGTCACTTAACTATGGCTACACCTTC.

This clonotype has just a few counts. V and J are TRBV7-9 and TRBJ2-7, with a tentative D call TRBD1 (6 bases). V was clipped by 2 bases and J by 0 bases, with 17 bases between them. This CDR3 contains 17 residues. Germline loops: CDR1 SEHNR, CDR2 FQNEAQ (reference sequence). CDR3: CASSLPVLTGFSYEQYF. CDR3 DNA: TGTGCCAGCAGCTTACCCGTCCTAACAGGGTTCTCCTACGAGCAGTACTTC.

The chain couples TRBV28 to TRBJ2-2; D call uncertain. CDR3 length equals 11 residues. Germline V gene sequence: CDR1 MDHEN, CDR2 SYDVKM. V was pared by 8 bases and J by 2 bases, with 3 bases between. The CDR3 spells CASENTGELFF. The CDR3 nucleotides are TGTGCCAGCGAAAACACCGGGGAGCTGTTTTTT. The variable domain in full, with the rest retrieved from reference TRBV28 and TRBJ2-2, is DVKVTQSSRYLVKRTGEKVFLECVQDMDHENMFWYRQDPGLGLRLIYFSYDVKMKEKGDIPEGYSVSREKKERFSLILESASTNQTSMYLCASENTGELFFGEGSRLTVL.

This chain links TRBV25-1 with TRBJ1-5; no clear D. The CDR3 is made up of 13 amino acids. Germline values: CDR1 MGHDK, CDR2 SYGVNS. Trimming shortened V by 6 bases and J by 0 bases, and 6 bases separated the two germline ends. CDR3 region: CASSGYSNQPQHF. As DNA, the CDR3 is TGTGCCAGCAGCGGATATAGCAATCAGCCCCAGCATTTT.

This clonotype was counted only a few times. The J gene is TRBJ2-5, the V gene TRBV7-9; 7 positions match TRBD1. The CDR3 sequence is 15 residues long. The V and J ends lost 3 bases and 2 bases, in that order; junction bases with no gene match: 6. CDR1 and CDR2 (germline): SEHNR, FQNEAQ (reference sequence). The DNA of the CDR3 is TGTGCCAGCAGCTTGAGGGGACAGCTACAAGAGACCCAGTACTTC. Its protein product is CASSLRGQLQETQYF.

This clonotype was seen repeatedly, ten times or more. J is TRBJ1-5 and V is TRBV20-1, with D perhaps matching TRBD1 (5 bases). The germline V gene encodes CDR1 DFQATT and CDR2 SNEGSKA (reference sequence). The CDR3 contains 16 residues. V was shortened by 5 bases and J by 2 bases, with 19 bases between the two germline ends. This CDR3 reads CSALHRAAGGNQPQHF. The CDR3 DNA sequence: TGCAGTGCTTTACACCGGGCCGCGGGGGGCAATCAGCCCCAGCATTTT.